The 26 T cell receptor beta chains presented below share a single source sample, sequenced in a study of cytomegalovirus exposure and HLA in healthy donors. Some clones are missing from TCRdb's copy, which holds only in-frame ones; the method was immunoSEQ multiplex PCR. The repertoire holds around 190,000 clones, with 86% as singletons. The sample comprised PBMCs. The receptors were sampled from a woman younger than 35 in good health and CMV-seronegative.

V is TRBV29-1 and J is TRBJ2-7; 8 positions match TRBD1. V gave up 7 bases and J gave up 1 base; unmatched junction bases: 3. Germline V gene lookup returns CDR1 SQVTM and CDR2 ANQGSEA. The CDR3 totals 12 residues. In DNA form, the CDR3 reads TGCAGCGCCCGACAGGGGTCCTACGAGCAGTACTTC. Residues: CSARQGSYEQYF.

The CDR3 DNA follows: TGTGCCAGCAGTGAATATTTAACCGTGGAGGGGTCCGAAGAGACCCAGTACTTC. Its protein is CASSEYLTVEGSEETQYF. The rearrangement links TRBV6-1 to TRBJ2-5, with D tentatively TRBD2 (6 bases). V was cut by 2 bases and J by 3 bases, with 22 bases left in between. The CDR3 contains 18 residues. The germline V gene has CDR1 MNHNS and CDR2 SASEGT.

This sequence joins TRBV4-1 and TRBJ2-2, with 7 bases aligning to TRBD2. J lost 3 bases, V lost 8 bases, and 9 bases had no gene match. Germline V CDR1 and CDR2: MGHRA, YSYEKL. The CDR3 sequence is 15 residues long. The CDR3 here is CASHGAAGDTGELFF. The CDR3 DNA sequence: TGCGCCAGCCATGGAGCCGCGGGGGACACCGGGGAGCTGTTTTTT.

This rearrangement joins TRBV10-1 to TRBJ1-1, with 8 bases lining up with TRBD1. Losses at the gene ends were 4 bases for V and 3 bases for J; bases not matched to a gene: 4. The CDR3 is 14 residues long. Germline V lookup: CDR1 WNHNN, CDR2 SYGVQD (reference sequence). In DNA form, the CDR3 reads TGCGCCAGCAGTGCTAGGGGACAGGACACTGAAGCTTTCTTT. It specifies CASSARGQDTEAFF.

The chain couples TRBV27 to TRBJ2-3, with 10 bases lining up with TRBD2. CDR1 and CDR2 (germline): MNHEY, SMNVEV (reference sequence). The V gene end was trimmed by 5 bases and the J gene end by 2 bases; junction bases not matched to a gene: 13. This CDR3 comprises 18 residues. DNA for the CDR3: TGTGCCAGCAGTCAAGACGGTCTAGCGGGGGACTTCACAGATACGCAGTATTTT. It translates to CASSQDGLAGDFTDTQYF.

CDR3: CASSSGSGGVSYEQYF. CDR3 bases: TGTGCCAGCAGCTCAGGAAGCGGGGGGGTCTCCTACGAGCAGTACTTC. This chain connects TRBV5-6 to TRBJ2-7, with 10 bases identical to TRBD2. This CDR3 region has 16 residues. The trim removed 3 bases at V and 0 bases at J, leaving 6 bases unmatched. The V gene's germline CDR1 is SGHDT and CDR2 YYEEEE.

The chain recombines TRBV7-9 with TRBJ1-1; a weak D match, TRBD1 (6 bases). This CDR3 comprises 13 residues. V lost 2 bases, J lost 7 bases, and 11 bases lay in between. Germline CDR1 reads SEHNR; CDR2 reads FQNEAQ (reference sequence). The CDR3, as DNA: TGTGCCAGCAGCTTAACCGGCAGGGGTGAAGCTTTCTTT. This gives the protein CASSLTGRGEAFF.

The chain is built from TRBV4-2 and TRBJ2-3, with TRBD1 matching 7 bases. There are 18 residues in the CDR3. V gave up 4 bases and J gave up 0 bases; unmatched junction bases: 13. From germline, CDR1 is LGHNA and CDR2 YNFKEQ. This chain's CDR3 is CASSPRYTGTASTDTQYF. In nucleotides, the CDR3 is TGTGCCAGCAGCCCGAGGTACACCGGGACAGCTAGCACAGATACGCAGTATTTT.

This clone was seen a few times. V usage is TRBV19 and J usage is TRBJ2-7; TRBD1 matches at 7 bases. Unmatched junction bases numbered 5, after V lost 4 bases and J lost 2 bases. The CDR3 has 14 amino acids. In germline, CDR1 is LNHDA, CDR2 SQIVND (reference sequence). The DNA of the CDR3 is TGTGCCAGTAGTACCGCCGGGACAGCCTACGAGCAGTACTTC. Translated, it gives CASSTAGTAYEQYF.

J is TRBJ1-5 and V is TRBV6-5, with TRBD1 as a possible D gene (5 bases). CDR1 is MNHEY and CDR2 is SVGAGI in the germline V gene. The V gene lost 8 bases and the J gene lost 2 bases, with 7 bases spanning the gap. The CDR3 runs to 12 residues. The CDR3 sequence is CASGAGNQPQHF. The DNA for the CDR3 is TGTGCCAGCGGGGCCGGCAATCAGCCCCAGCATTTT.

The chain is built from TRBV11-2 and TRBJ1-4, with 9 bases fitting TRBD1. V trimming: 5 bases; J trimming: 7 bases; junction bases outside the gene matches: 11. The CDR3 covers 16 residues. The V gene's germline CDR1 is SGHAT and CDR2 FQNNGV. Written as DNA, the CDR3 is TGTGCCAGCAGCGAAACGGGACAGGGAGGACGTGAAAAACTGTTTTTT. Residues: CASSETGQGGREKLFF.

The chain recombines TRBV4-1 with TRBJ1-2; D is unclear. This CDR3 contains 17 residues. Germline V CDR1 and CDR2: MGHRA, YSYEKL. V was cut by 0 bases and J by 0 bases, with 14 bases left in between. The CDR3 protein is CASSQDRTTYTNYGYTF. CDR3 sequence (DNA): TGCGCCAGCAGCCAAGATCGCACGACATACACTAACTATGGCTACACCTTC.

The chain employs TRBV7-3 and TRBJ1-1; D possibly corresponds to TRBD1 (5 bases). V was shortened by 2 bases and J by 4 bases, with 14 bases between the two germline ends. The CDR3 has 15 residues. Germline V gene sequence: CDR1 SGHTA, CDR2 FQGTGA. The CDR3: CASSLGLSGGTEAFF. The CDR3 region has the DNA TGTGCCAGCAGCTTAGGGCTCTCGGGGGGCACTGAAGCTTTCTTT.

This clone was detected many times. This chain links TRBV7-9 with TRBJ2-7, with 9 bases lining up with TRBD1. The germline V gene has CDR1 SEHNR and CDR2 FQNEAQ (reference sequence). The CDR3 totals 17 residues. V shed 1 base and J 0 bases; nucleotides not matched to a gene: 7. CDR3 loop: CASSLDRGTGFSYEQYF. DNA of the CDR3: TGTGCCAGCAGCTTAGATAGGGGGACAGGGTTCTCCTACGAGCAGTACTTC.

The chain couples TRBV6-7 to TRBJ2-1; the match to TRBD2 covers 7 bases. TRBV6-7 has ORF status, its function being uncertain. The junction had 17 bases not matched to a gene; V was cut back by 4 bases and J by 5 bases. There are 18 residues in the CDR3. CDR3 nucleotide sequence: TGTGCCAGCAGTTCTAACCTTATATGGGGGGGTGATAACAATGAGCAGTTCTTC. It codes for CASSSNLIWGGDNNEQFF.

The chain employs TRBV6-1 and TRBJ2-2; perhaps TRBD1 as D (5 bases). V was shortened by 2 bases and J by 2 bases, with 6 bases between the two germline ends. This CDR3 spans 14 amino acids. Germline CDR1 MNHNS, CDR2 SASEGT. The CDR3 region has the DNA TGTGCCAGCAGTGAACAGGGCAACACCGGGGAGCTGTTTTTT. The encoded protein is CASSEQGNTGELFF.

The V and J genes are TRBV5-6 and TRBJ2-5; 7 nucleotides align to TRBD2. The V gene end was trimmed by 0 bases and the J gene end by 5 bases; junction bases not matched to a gene: 19. The CDR3 covers 19 residues. Germline CDR1 reads SGHDT; CDR2 reads YYEEEE. CDR3 sequence (DNA): TGTGCCAGCAGCTTGGGTCCGTCCCCCTCGGGACTAACCACCGAGACCCAGTACTTC. It specifies CASSLGPSPSGLTTETQYF.

This clone has a handful of counts. This rearrangement joins TRBV27 to TRBJ2-6; possible D gene TRBD2, 6 bases. V was clipped by 6 bases and J by 0 bases, with 15 bases between them. The V gene's germline CDR1 is MNHEY and CDR2 SMNVEV (reference sequence). The CDR3 is made up of 17 amino acids. The CDR3: CASRRDFFNSGANVLTF. The CDR3 DNA follows: TGTGCCAGCAGGAGGGACTTTTTCAACTCTGGGGCCAACGTCCTGACTTTC.

The CDR3 nucleotides read TGTGCCAGCAGCTCCAGTGGGGGGAAACTCTACGAGCAGTACTTC. It codes for CASSSSGGKLYEQYF. This rearrangement joins TRBV11-2 to TRBJ2-7; D is perhaps TRBD2 (6 bases). Germline V gives CDR1 SGHAT, CDR2 FQNNGV. CDR3 length: 15 amino acids. The V gene lost 4 bases and the J gene lost 3 bases, with 16 bases spanning the gap.

The chain links TRBV5-1 to TRBJ1-1; D perhaps matches TRBD1 (6 bases). Trimming removed 4 bases from V and 1 base from J, with 14 bases in between. Germline CDR1 and CDR2: SGHRS and YFSETQ. This CDR3 region has 15 residues. The CDR3 region is CASSAQGRGNTEAFF. In DNA, the CDR3 is TGCGCCAGCAGCGCACAGGGCCGAGGGAACACTGAAGCTTTCTTT.

The chain employs TRBV7-2 and TRBJ2-5; TRBD2 agrees at 12 bases. With 4 bases clipped from V and 5 bases from J, the junction kept 8 bases outside the gene matches. This CDR3 is 16 amino acids long. Per the germline V gene, CDR1 is SGHTA and CDR2 is FQGNSA. The CDR3: CASSSRLAGDWETQYF. CDR3 in DNA: TGTGCCAGCAGCTCCCGACTAGCGGGAGACTGGGAGACCCAGTACTTC. The full variable domain, its missing parts supplied by reference TRBV7-2 and TRBJ2-5, is GAGVSQSPSNKVTEKGKDVELRCDPISGHTALYWYRQSLGQGLEFLIYFQGNSAPDKSGLPSDRFSAERTGGSVSTLTIQRTQQEDSAVYLCASSSRLAGDWETQYFGPGTRLLVL.

This clone occurred a few times. V gene TRBV5-6 combines with J gene TRBJ2-7, with 11 positions matching TRBD2. CDR1 and CDR2 from the germline V gene are SGHDT and YYEEEE. The length of the CDR3 is 14 residues. The junction had 5 bases not matched to a gene; V was cut back by 4 bases and J by 5 bases. DNA for the CDR3: TGTGCCAGCAGCCCGGGACTAGCGGACAACGAGCAGTACTTC. It encodes CASSPGLADNEQYF.

The chain couples TRBV29-1 to TRBJ2-1, with 10 nucleotides matching TRBD1. Trimming cost V 7 bases and J 4 bases; bases outside gene matches: 7. The CDR3 runs to 14 residues. The germline V gene encodes CDR1 SQVTM and CDR2 ANQGSEA. The CDR3, as DNA: TGCAGCGCGAGAGGACAGGGGGGTTACAATGAGCAGTTCTTC. Its translation is CSARGQGGYNEQFF.

The DNA for the CDR3 is TGTGCCAGCAGCCATCGACAGGGGAACACCGGGGAGCTGTTTTTT. It encodes CASSHRQGNTGELFF. The rearrangement joins TRBV14 to TRBJ2-2, with TRBD1 identical over 7 bases. Per germline, CDR1 SGHDN and CDR2 FVKESK. V shed 3 bases and J 1 base; nucleotides not matched to a gene: 2. This CDR3 comprises 15 residues.

This clone has a single count. The genes are TRBV5-6 and TRBJ2-7; maybe TRBD1 (6 bases). Germline V gene data show CDR1 as SGHDT and CDR2 as YYEEEE. V was cut by 4 bases and J by 0 bases, with 11 bases left in between. The CDR3 is 14 residues long. This CDR3 is CASSPSGVSYEQYF. CDR3 bases: TGTGCCAGCAGCCCCTCAGGGGTCTCCTACGAGCAGTACTTC.

The chain combines TRBV18 with TRBJ2-3; tentatively, D is TRBD1 (5 bases). V lost 0 bases and J lost 7, with 14 bases in between. CDR3 size: 15 residues. CDR1 is KGHSH, CDR2 LQKENI, per germline. The CDR3 bases are TGTGCCAGCTCACCACCTAACAGGCCAGATAATACGCAGTATTTT. Translation gives CASSPPNRPDNTQYF. The full variable domain, with the rest looked up from reference TRBV18 and TRBJ2-3, is NAGVMQNPRHLVRRRGQEARLRCSPMKGHSHVYWYRQLPEEGLKFMVYLQKENIIDESGMPKERFSAEFPKEGPSILRIQQVVRGDSAAYFCASSPPNRPDNTQYFGPGTRLTVL.